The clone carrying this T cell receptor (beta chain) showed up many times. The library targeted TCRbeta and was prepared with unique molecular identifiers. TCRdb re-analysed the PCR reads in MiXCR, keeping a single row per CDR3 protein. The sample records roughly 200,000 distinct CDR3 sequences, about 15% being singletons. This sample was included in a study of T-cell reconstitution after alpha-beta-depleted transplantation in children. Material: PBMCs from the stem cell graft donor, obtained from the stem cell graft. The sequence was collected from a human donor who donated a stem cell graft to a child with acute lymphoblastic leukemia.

CDR3 nucleotides: TGCGCCAGCAGCTTTGGGACTAGGGACGATGAGCAGTTCTTC. Its protein is CASSFGTRDDEQFF. This chain links TRBV5-1 with TRBJ2-1; 8 nucleotides line up with TRBD2. The CDR3 contains 14 residues. Looked up from germline, CDR1 is SGHRS and CDR2 is YFSETQ. V was clipped by 2 bases and J by 8 bases; unmatched bases: 6.